The 9 T cell receptor beta chains below all came from one sample that was sequenced in a study of cytomegalovirus exposure and HLA in healthy donors. With 60 Vbeta and 13 Jbeta primers, the PCR was carried out. The data were produced by immunoSEQ multiplex PCR, yet TCRdb's version contains in-frame clones alone and is incomplete. The data hold 160,000 or so clones, with roughly 80% observed a single time. Sequenced sample: PBMCs. The receptors here all came from a male donor in good health and CMV-seropositive.

The J gene is TRBJ2-7, the V gene TRBV30; possible D gene TRBD2, 5 bases. Germline values: CDR1 GTSNPN, CDR2 SVGIG (reference sequence). The CDR3 contains 13 residues. The germline V and J ends were trimmed by 3 bases and 7 bases, with 16 bases remaining between them. The CDR3, as DNA: TGTGCCTGGAGGCCGCCCGGACTGGGTGAGCAGTACTTC. Protein product: CAWRPPGLGEQYF. The variable domain in full, with the rest retrieved from reference TRBV30 and TRBJ2-7, is SQTIHQWPATLVQPVGSPLSLECTVEGTSNPNLYWYRQAAGRGLQLLFYSVGIGQISSEVPQNLSASRPQDRQFILSSKKLLLSDSGFYLCAWRPPGLGEQYFGPGTRLTVT.

The chain links TRBV7-9 to TRBJ2-7, with a tentative D call TRBD1 (5 bases). The CDR3 has 18 residues. V lost 5 bases and J lost 2, with 25 bases in between. CDR1 SEHNR and CDR2 FQNEAQ come from the germline V gene (reference sequence). CDR3 DNA sequence: TGTGCCAGCAGCCATACAATCCCAGGGTCCACTAAAGCCTACGAGCAGTACTTC. This sequence encodes CASSHTIPGSTKAYEQYF.

The chain links TRBV19 to TRBJ1-2, with 9 positions matching TRBD1. CDR3 length equals 17 residues. CDR1 is LNHDA and CDR2 is SQIVND in the germline V gene (reference sequence). The V gene end was trimmed by 5 bases and the J gene end by 2 bases; junction bases not matched to a gene: 12. The DNA for the CDR3 is TGTGCCAGTAGTGTTCCGGGACAGGGAGTGGCGAACTATGGCTACACCTTC. Amino acids: CASSVPGQGVANYGYTF.

This clone has only a few counts. This chain connects TRBV5-1 to TRBJ1-1; weak D call: TRBD1 (5 bases). Deletions cut 2 bases from V and 4 bases from J, with 12 bases between. The CDR3 is made up of 14 amino acids. Germline V gene data show CDR1 as SGHRS and CDR2 as YFSETQ. CDR3 region: CASSFQGSSTEAFF. In DNA, the CDR3 is TGCGCCAGCAGCTTCCAGGGAAGTTCCACTGAAGCTTTCTTT.

CDR3 region: CASSGRGQGEAFF. DNA for the CDR3: TGTGCCAGCAGTGGGAGGGGGCAGGGTGAAGCTTTCTTT. V gene TRBV6-1 combines with J gene TRBJ1-1; TRBD1 matches 7 bases. J was trimmed by 7 bases and V by 4 bases; bases with no gene match: 6. Per germline, CDR1 MNHNS and CDR2 SASEGT. The CDR3 has 13 amino acids.

The rearrangement links TRBV4-1 to TRBJ1-2; tentative D call: TRBD1 (6 bases). The length of the CDR3 is 15 residues. CDR1 is MGHRA and CDR2 is YSYEKL in the germline V gene. The V end was cut by 0 bases, the J end by 5 bases, with 13 bases between. The DNA for the CDR3 is TGCGCCAGCAGCCAAGATTCGGGGGGCGGATATGGCTACACCTTC. Amino acids: CASSQDSGGGYGYTF.

The CDR3 sequence: CASSPGEPSYNEQFF. CDR3 nucleotide sequence: TGTGCCAGCAGCCCGGGGGAACCCTCCTACAATGAGCAGTTCTTC. The V call is TRBV9, the J call TRBJ2-1; D perhaps matches TRBD2 (6 bases). Trimming cost V 4 bases and J 0 bases, with 11 bases left between them. The germline V gene encodes CDR1 SGDLS and CDR2 YYNGEE. The CDR3 sequence is 15 residues long. The full variable domain, in which reference TRBV9 and TRBJ2-1 provide the parts outside the CDR3, is DSGVTQTPKHLITATGQRVTLRCSPRSGDLSVYWYQQSLDQGLQFLIQYYNGEERAKGNILERFSAQQFPDLHSELNLSSLELGDSALYFCASSPGEPSYNEQFFGPGTRLTVL.

The J gene is TRBJ2-7, the V gene TRBV27; 13 nucleotides agree with TRBD2. CDR3 length: 14 residues. J lost 5 bases, V lost 3 bases, and 1 base had no gene match. The germline gives CDR1 MNHEY, CDR2 SMNVEV (reference sequence). The CDR3 sequence: CASSLGLAGHEQYF. Written as DNA, the CDR3 is TGTGCCAGCAGTTTGGGACTAGCGGGACACGAGCAGTACTTC.

The chain recombines TRBV6-1 with TRBJ2-5; TRBD2 might be the D (5 bases). The DNA end favors TRBJ2-7, so the J call may be wrong. The CDR3 sequence is 13 residues long. CDR1 is MNHNS, CDR2 SASEGT, per germline. This CDR3 reads CASSEIGGYEQYF. In DNA form, the CDR3 reads TGTGCCAGCAGTGAAATCGGCGGGTACGAGCAGTACTTC.